This T cell receptor (beta chain) is drawn from a study of blood T cell repertoires in COVID-19. Study information: Acute and convalescent COVID-19 samples came from the United States, Italy and Spain. PBMCs, B-cell-depleted T cells, or T cells provided the cDNA or gDNA that made up the material.

V lost 1 base, J lost 0 bases, and 6 bases lay in between. The germline CDR1 and CDR2 sequences are SGHNT and YYREEE (reference sequence). The CDR3 consists of 14 residues. Authors' methods: By means of reference gene primer amplification, nucleated cell counts were estimated. The repertoire was sequenced with immunoSEQ multiplex PCR; TCRdb's copy has only in-frame clones and lacks some. That table supplies the V and J calls and clone size; D and trimming were determined from the DNA. The table has 45,000 to 50,000 clones, 82% seen once. The genes are TRBV5-4 and TRBJ2-3; possible D gene TRBD1, 5 bases. Sequenced sample: peripheral blood. The receptor's source is a man aged 35 to 55 with acute or convalescent COVID-19. As DNA, the CDR3 is TGTGCCAGCAGCTTGCAGGGTAGCACAGATACGCAGTATTTT. Its protein product is CASSLQGSTDTQYF.